This TCR beta chain was sequenced for a study of T-cell memory formation after mild COVID-19. In the study overall: Each donor largely had its own TCR clusters. Study-wide results and limits: Later expanders leaned CD4+, whereas day 15 to 85 contracting clones were balanced CD4/CD8. Pre-infection memory contained some responding clones, which suggested that cross-reactive memory had joined. Among clones peaking at day 37 in the second wave, SARS-CoV-2 specificity remained unconfirmed.

TCRdb recomputed calls from the 5' RACE reads with MiXCR, one row per CDR3 protein. The data hold 350,000 to 500,000 distinct CDR3 sequences, with more than 15% observed a single time. V was shortened by 5 bases and J by 0 bases, with 9 bases between the two germline ends. Per germline, CDR1 SGHTA and CDR2 FQGNSA. CDR3 length equals 14 residues. Comment on this clonotype: Its antigen remains unidentified.

Sequenced: PBMCs or a T cell subset sorted from them (not recorded which). The V call is TRBV7-2, the J call TRBJ2-3, with no clear D. The TCR was taken from a man aged 18 to 30 who had mild COVID-19 (a few samples of this study predate the infection). Cell type and time point are not known. CDR3 nucleotides: TGTGCCAGCAGCCATGCTGGGAGCACAGATACGCAGTATTTT. Amino acid sequence: CASSHAGSTDTQYF.